Shown below are 21 T cell receptor beta chains from a single sample sequenced in a study of T cell responses to AZD1222 COVID-19 vaccine. Libraries were prepared by immunoSEQ multiplex PCR; TCRdb keeps only in-frame clonotypes and omits some of them. The sample records under 150,000 clones, 90% being singletons. Source: peripheral blood, taken 28 days after the second AZD1222 dose. All receptors come from an adult who received the AZD1222 COVID-19 vaccine.

This clone has a single count. V is TRBV27 and J is TRBJ1-6; no firm D call. The CDR3 length is 12 residues. Germline CDR1 and CDR2: MNHEY and SMNVEV (reference sequence). The V and J ends lost 7 bases and 10 bases respectively, with 11 bases between them. The CDR3 is CASTIRGSPLHF. The CDR3 region has the DNA TGTGCCAGCACCATTCGCGGGTCACCCCTCCACTTT.

The chain recombines TRBV5-1 with TRBJ2-1; 9 nucleotides agree with TRBD2. The CDR3 contains 15 residues. Losses at the gene ends were 4 bases for V and 1 base for J; bases not matched to a gene: 3. Germline V CDR1 and CDR2: SGHRS, YFSETQ. The CDR3 region is CASSPGLASYNEQFF. CDR3 coding DNA: TGCGCCAGCAGCCCTGGACTAGCGTCCTACAATGAGCAGTTCTTC. The whole variable domain, remainder taken from reference TRBV5-1 and TRBJ2-1, is KAGVTQTPRYLIKTRGQQVTLSCSPISGHRSVSWYQQTPGQGLQFLFEYFSETQRNKGNFPGRFSGRQFSNSRSEMNVSTLELGDSALYLCASSPGLASYNEQFFGPGTRLTVL.

The V gene is TRBV19, the J gene TRBJ1-5, with a possible D match to TRBD1 (6 bases). CDR1 and CDR2 (germline): LNHDA, SQIVND (reference sequence). The V gene lost 8 bases and the J gene lost 0 bases, with 11 bases spanning the gap. The CDR3 is 14 residues long. The CDR3 sequence: CASDTGYSNQPQHF. The CDR3 coding sequence is TGTGCCAGTGATACAGGGTATAGCAATCAGCCCCAGCATTTT.

CDR3 coding DNA: TGTGCCAGTAGAGCGGACAGGCCAAATTCACCCCTCCACTTT. Translation: CASRADRPNSPLHF. The chain is built from TRBV19 and TRBJ1-6, with 7 bases fitting TRBD1. Germline V gives CDR1 LNHDA, CDR2 SQIVND (reference sequence). The V gene end was trimmed by 6 bases and the J gene end by 7 bases; junction bases not matched to a gene: 6. This CDR3 is built from 14 residues. The variable domain in full, completed from reference TRBV19 and TRBJ1-6, reads DGGITQSPKYLFRKEGQNVTLSCEQNLNHDAMYWYRQDPGQGLRLIYYSQIVNDFQKGDIAEGYSVSREKKESFPLTVTSAQKNPTAFYLCASRADRPNSPLHFGNGTRLTVT.

The genes are TRBV4-1 and TRBJ2-3; 7 nucleotides align to TRBD2. The junction had 10 bases not matched to a gene; V was cut back by 0 bases and J by 1 base. Looked up from germline, CDR1 is MGHRA and CDR2 is YSYEKL. The CDR3 extends over 18 amino acids. This chain's CDR3 is CASSQESEGAGGTDTQYF. The CDR3 nucleotides read TGCGCCAGCAGCCAAGAATCGGAAGGGGCGGGGGGCACAGATACGCAGTATTTT.

This chain links TRBV29-1 with TRBJ2-3; D is ambiguous. The CDR3 runs to 15 residues. The germline V gene encodes CDR1 SQVTM and CDR2 ANQGSEA. Trimming removed 2 bases at V and 0 bases at J, with 12 bases between. The chain's CDR3 is CSVEWAASSTDTQYF. Written as DNA, the CDR3 is TGCAGCGTTGAATGGGCAGCCTCTAGCACAGATACGCAGTATTTT.

This rearrangement joins TRBV7-9 to TRBJ2-3, with D perhaps assigned TRBD1 or TRBD2 (7 bases each). Trimming shortened V by 3 bases and J by 0 bases, and 10 bases separated the two germline ends. The CDR3 loop spans 15 amino acids. CDR1 and CDR2 from the germline V gene are SEHNR and FQNEAQ (reference sequence). In nucleotides, the CDR3 is TGTGCCAGCAGCTTCCAGGGGGGGAGCACAGATACGCAGTATTTT. Its protein product is CASSFQGGSTDTQYF.

The chain couples TRBV6-6 to TRBJ2-7; D possibly corresponds to TRBD1 (6 bases). This CDR3 comprises 14 residues. Germline-derived CDR1 and CDR2 are MNHNY and SVGAGI (reference sequence). With 4 bases removed from V and 2 bases from J, the gap between germline ends came to 12 bases. The CDR3 DNA follows: TGTGCCAGCAGTTCACGACAGGCAGCCTACGAGCAGTACGTC. It encodes CASSSRQAAYEQYV.

The chain employs TRBV28 and TRBJ2-1; D may be TRBD1 or TRBD2 (6 bases each). The length of the CDR3 is 15 residues. CDR1 MDHEN and CDR2 SYDVKM come from the germline V gene. V shed 3 bases and J shed 9 bases, with 18 bases lying between them. The DNA of the CDR3 is TGTGCCAGCAGTTTTCGGGGGCGGGAACACGTTGAGCAGTTCTTC. Amino acids: CASSFRGREHVEQFF.

V usage is TRBV6-1 and J usage is TRBJ2-1; weak D call: TRBD1 (6 bases). Germline V lookup: CDR1 MNHNS, CDR2 SASEGT. Trimming stripped 1 base from V and 4 bases from J, with 11 bases between. The CDR3 has 15 residues. Here the CDR3 reads CASSEEGTPYNEQFF. The DNA for the CDR3 is TGTGCCAGCAGTGAAGAGGGGACACCTTACAATGAGCAGTTCTTC.

This clone was picked up one time. The rearrangement joins TRBV20-1 to TRBJ2-1; unclear D gene. CDR1 and CDR2 (germline): DFQATT, SNEGSKA (reference sequence). The V gene lost 3 bases and the J gene lost 7 bases, with 4 bases spanning the gap. The CDR3 extends over 10 amino acids. CDR3 bases: TGCAGTGCTAGTCGGAATGAGCAGTTCTTC. Its protein is CSASRNEQFF.

The chain employs TRBV10-3 and TRBJ1-5; maybe TRBD1 (5 bases). Germline V gene lookup returns CDR1 ENHRY and CDR2 SYGVKD. This CDR3 has 13 amino acids. V lost 10 bases and J lost 7, with 17 bases in between. CDR3 DNA sequence: TGTGCCAGCAAAGGGGCGCGGGAACAGCCCCAGCATTTT. Translating gives CASKGAREQPQHF.

This sequence joins TRBV6-5 and TRBJ2-1; D tentatively reads TRBD1 or TRBD2 (5 bases each). The V and J ends lost 6 bases and 12 bases respectively, with 15 bases between them. The CDR3 runs to 12 residues. From germline, CDR1 is MNHEY and CDR2 SVGAGI. The CDR3 region has the DNA TGTGCCAGCAGCAAGGGACCCCTGGGGCAGTTCTTC. Its translation: CASSKGPLGQFF.

The V call is TRBV5-1, the J call TRBJ1-1; a weak D match, TRBD1 (5 bases). V lost 4 bases, J lost 1 base, and 11 bases lay in between. The germline CDR1 and CDR2 sequences are SGHRS and YFSETQ. CDR3 length: 14 residues. CDR3 region: CASSIDSWNTEAFF. Here the CDR3 DNA reads TGCGCCAGCAGCATAGACAGTTGGAACACTGAAGCTTTCTTT.

This chain uses TRBV6-2 or TRBV6-3 with TRBJ1-4; D remains unclear. The germline V gene has CDR1 MNHEY and CDR2 SVGEGT. Deletions cut 5 bases from V and 14 bases from J, with 15 bases between. The CDR3 contains 12 residues. CDR3 region: CASSPRQGRLFF. CDR3 sequence (DNA): TGTGCCAGCAGTCCCCGACAAGGTCGGCTGTTTTTT.

The chain employs TRBV24-1 and TRBJ1-3; no clear D gene. Between the trimmed V and J ends, which lost 4 bases and 0 bases, there was a span of 9 bases. The germline V gene has CDR1 KGHDR and CDR2 SFDVKD. The CDR3 consists of 15 residues. The chain's CDR3 is CATSDPTSSGNTIYF. The CDR3 DNA sequence: TGTGCCACCAGTGACCCGACGAGCTCTGGAAACACCATATATTTT.

The chain uses TRBV19 and TRBJ1-3; TRBD1 might be the D (5 bases). Trimming took 7 bases from V and 4 from J, leaving 20 bases between them. Germline CDR1 and CDR2: LNHDA and SQIVND (reference sequence). The CDR3 spans 16 residues. CDR3 nucleotides: TGTGCCAGTACCCCCGGGAGGGGCGCGGGGGGAAACACCATATATTTT. Translated: CASTPGRGAGGNTIYF.

The rearrangement links TRBV28 to TRBJ2-1; D tentatively fits TRBD1 or TRBD2 (5 bases each). V lost 8 bases to trimming and J lost 7 bases, with 24 bases between them. Germline CDR1 reads MDHEN; CDR2 reads SYDVKM. This CDR3 has 16 residues. DNA for the CDR3: TGTGCCAGCTTGCCCCCTGGGCCCGGGGCAGGGAATGAGCAGTTCTTC. Translating gives CASLPPGPGAGNEQFF.

V usage is TRBV9 and J usage is TRBJ1-2; TRBD1 agrees at 8 bases. From germline, CDR1 is SGDLS and CDR2 YYNGEE. CDR3 length: 16 residues. With V trimmed by 0 bases and J by 1 base, 5 bases remained unmatched. As DNA, the CDR3 is TGTGCCAGCAGCGTAGAGTCAGGGGGCTTTAACTATGGCTACACCTTC. Encoded protein: CASSVESGGFNYGYTF.

This sequence joins TRBV6-5 and TRBJ2-7; 9 nucleotides align to TRBD1. Germline trimming cut 6 bases from V and 2 bases from J; bases unmatched to any gene: 5. The CDR3 covers 14 residues. Germline V gives CDR1 MNHEY, CDR2 SVGAGI. In nucleotides, the CDR3 is TGTGCCAGCAGGAAGGGACAGGGTGCCTACGAGCAGTACTTC. Translated: CASRKGQGAYEQYF.

The V call is TRBV4-3, the J call TRBJ2-3, with 14 positions matching TRBD2. Germline V gives CDR1 LGHNA, CDR2 YSLEER. The CDR3 sequence is 16 residues long. Trimming removed 0 bases from V and 7 bases from J; junction bases left unmatched: 3. In nucleotides, the CDR3 is TGCGCCAGCAGCCAAGAGGGACTAGCGGGAGAGAATACGCAGTATTTT. Translated: CASSQEGLAGENTQYF.